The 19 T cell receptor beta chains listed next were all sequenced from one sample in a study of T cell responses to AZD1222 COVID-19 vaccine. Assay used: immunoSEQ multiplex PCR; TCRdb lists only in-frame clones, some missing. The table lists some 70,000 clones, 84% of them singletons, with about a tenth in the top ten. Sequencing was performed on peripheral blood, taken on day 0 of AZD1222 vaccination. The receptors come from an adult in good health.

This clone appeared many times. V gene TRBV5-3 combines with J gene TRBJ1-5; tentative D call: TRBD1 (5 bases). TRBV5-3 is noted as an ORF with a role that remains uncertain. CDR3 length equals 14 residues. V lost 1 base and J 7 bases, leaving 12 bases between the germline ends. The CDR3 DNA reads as TGTGCCAGAAGCTTGAGGCAGGGTGGGCAGCCCCAGCATTTT. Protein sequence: CARSLRQGGQPQHF.

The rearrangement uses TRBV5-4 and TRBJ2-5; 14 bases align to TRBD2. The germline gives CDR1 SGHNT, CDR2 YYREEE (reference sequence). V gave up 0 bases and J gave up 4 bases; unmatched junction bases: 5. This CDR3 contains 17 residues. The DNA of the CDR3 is TGTGCCAGCAGCTTGGCGGGGACTAGCGGGGGAGGAGAGACCCAGTACTTC. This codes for CASSLAGTSGGGETQYF.

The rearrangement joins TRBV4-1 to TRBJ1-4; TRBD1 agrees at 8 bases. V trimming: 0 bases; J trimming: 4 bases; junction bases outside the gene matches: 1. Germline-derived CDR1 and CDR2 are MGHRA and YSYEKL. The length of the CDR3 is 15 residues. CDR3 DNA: TGCGCCAGCAGCCAAGACAGGGGGCTTAATGAAAAACTGTTTTTT. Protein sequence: CASSQDRGLNEKLFF.

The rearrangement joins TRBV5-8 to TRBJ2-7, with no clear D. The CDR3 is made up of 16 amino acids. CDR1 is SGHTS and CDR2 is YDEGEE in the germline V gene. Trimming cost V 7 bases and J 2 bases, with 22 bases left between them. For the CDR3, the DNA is TGTGCCAGCCCCCGGCCCCCCACTGTCTTAACCTACGAGCAGTACTTC. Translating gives CASPRPPTVLTYEQYF.

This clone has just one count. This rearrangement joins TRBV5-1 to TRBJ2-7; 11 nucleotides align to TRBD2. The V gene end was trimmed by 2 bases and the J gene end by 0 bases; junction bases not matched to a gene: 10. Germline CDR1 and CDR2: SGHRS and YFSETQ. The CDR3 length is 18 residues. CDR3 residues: CASSFQGSGGASSYEQYF. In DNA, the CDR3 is TGCGCCAGCAGCTTTCAAGGTAGCGGGGGGGCCAGCTCCTACGAGCAGTACTTC.

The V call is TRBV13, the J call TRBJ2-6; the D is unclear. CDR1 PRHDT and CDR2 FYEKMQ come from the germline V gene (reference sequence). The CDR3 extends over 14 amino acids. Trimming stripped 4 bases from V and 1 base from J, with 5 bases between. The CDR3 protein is CASSYPSGANVLTF. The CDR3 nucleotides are TGTGCCAGCAGCTATCCTTCTGGGGCCAACGTCCTGACTTTC.

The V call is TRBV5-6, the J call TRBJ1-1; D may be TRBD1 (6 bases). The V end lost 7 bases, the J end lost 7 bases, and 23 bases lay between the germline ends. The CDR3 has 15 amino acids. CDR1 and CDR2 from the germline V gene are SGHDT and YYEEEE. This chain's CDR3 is CASSHRVQAPNEAFF. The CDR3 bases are TGTGCCAGCTCTCACAGGGTTCAGGCGCCTAATGAAGCTTTCTTT.

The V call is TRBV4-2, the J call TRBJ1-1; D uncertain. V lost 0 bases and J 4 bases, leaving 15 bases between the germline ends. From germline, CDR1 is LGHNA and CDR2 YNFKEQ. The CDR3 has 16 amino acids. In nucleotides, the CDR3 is TGTGCCAGCAGCCAAGATGAGGCGGTTAGCCTCACTGAAGCTTTCTTT. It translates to CASSQDEAVSLTEAFF.

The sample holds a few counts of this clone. The CDR3 is CASSEGQGFGEQYF. The CDR3 coding sequence is TGCGCCAGCAGTGAGGGACAGGGCTTCGGTGAGCAGTACTTC. The V and J genes are TRBV10-1 and TRBJ2-7, with 8 bases fitting TRBD1. The V segment lost 2 bases and the J segment 7 bases; nucleotides outside the gene matches: 7. This CDR3 has 14 residues. Germline values: CDR1 WNHNN, CDR2 SYGVQD (reference sequence).

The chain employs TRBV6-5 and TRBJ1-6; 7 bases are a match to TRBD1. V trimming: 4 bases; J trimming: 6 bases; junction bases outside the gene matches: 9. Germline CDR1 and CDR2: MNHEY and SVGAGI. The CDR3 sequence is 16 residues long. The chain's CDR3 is CASSSGQRRFNSPLHF. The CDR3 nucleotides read TGTGCCAGCAGTTCGGGACAGCGCAGATTTAATTCACCCCTCCACTTT.

The CDR3 DNA reads as TGTGCCAGCAGTCTAAGTGAGACCCAGTACTTC. Its translation: CASSLSETQYF. The chain employs TRBV12-3 or TRBV12-4 and TRBJ2-5; D call uncertain. Trimming pared 5 bases from V and 5 bases from J, leaving 6 bases between. This CDR3 has 11 residues.

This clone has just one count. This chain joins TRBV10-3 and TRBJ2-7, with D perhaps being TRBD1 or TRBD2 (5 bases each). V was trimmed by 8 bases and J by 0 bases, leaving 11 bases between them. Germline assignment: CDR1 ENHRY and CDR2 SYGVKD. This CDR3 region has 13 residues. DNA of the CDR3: TGTGCCATCCCATCAGGGAGCTCCTACGAGCAGTACTTC. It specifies CAIPSGSSYEQYF.

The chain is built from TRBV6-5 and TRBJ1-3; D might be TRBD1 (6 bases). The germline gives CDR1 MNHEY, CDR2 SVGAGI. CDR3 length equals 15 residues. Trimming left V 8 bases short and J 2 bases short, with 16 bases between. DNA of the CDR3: TGTGCCAGCGGAAGACAGGCCTGGGCTGGAAACACCATATATTTT. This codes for CASGRQAWAGNTIYF.

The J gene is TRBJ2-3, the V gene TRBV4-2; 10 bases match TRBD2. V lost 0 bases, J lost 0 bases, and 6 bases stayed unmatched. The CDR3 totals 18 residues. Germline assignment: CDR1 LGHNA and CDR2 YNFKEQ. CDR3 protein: CASSQDQGLAVSTDTQYF. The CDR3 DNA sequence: TGTGCCAGCAGCCAAGATCAAGGACTAGCGGTCAGCACAGATACGCAGTATTTT.

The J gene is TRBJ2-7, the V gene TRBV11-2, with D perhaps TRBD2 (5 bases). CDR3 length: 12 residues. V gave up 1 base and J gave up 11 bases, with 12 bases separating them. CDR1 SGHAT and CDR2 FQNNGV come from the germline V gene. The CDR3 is CASSLGYGVEYF. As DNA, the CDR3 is TGTGCCAGCAGCTTAGGTTACGGGGTGGAGTACTTC. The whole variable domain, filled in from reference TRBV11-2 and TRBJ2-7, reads EAGVAQSPRYKIIEKRQSVAFWCNPISGHATLYWYQQILGQGPKLLIQFQNNGVVDDSQLPKDRFSAERLKGVDSTLKIQPAKLEDSAVYLCASSLGYGVEYFGPGTRLTVT.

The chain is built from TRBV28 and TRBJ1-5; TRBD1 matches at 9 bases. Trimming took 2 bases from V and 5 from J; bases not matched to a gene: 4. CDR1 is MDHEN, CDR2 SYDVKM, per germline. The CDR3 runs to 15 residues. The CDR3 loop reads CASSLGGQGYQPQHF. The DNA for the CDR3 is TGTGCCAGCAGTTTAGGGGGACAGGGATATCAGCCCCAGCATTTT. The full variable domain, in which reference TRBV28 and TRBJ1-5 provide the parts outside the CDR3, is DVKVTQSSRYLVKRTGEKVFLECVQDMDHENMFWYRQDPGLGLRLIYFSYDVKMKEKGDIPEGYSVSREKKERFSLILESASTNQTSMYLCASSLGGQGYQPQHFGDGTRLSIL.

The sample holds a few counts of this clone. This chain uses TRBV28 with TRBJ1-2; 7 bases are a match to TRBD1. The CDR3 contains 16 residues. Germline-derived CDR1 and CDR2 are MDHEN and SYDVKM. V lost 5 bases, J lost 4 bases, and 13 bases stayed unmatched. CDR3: CASSRGEGARGYGYTF. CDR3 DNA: TGTGCCAGCAGTCGAGGGGAGGGGGCGCGGGGCTATGGCTACACCTTC.

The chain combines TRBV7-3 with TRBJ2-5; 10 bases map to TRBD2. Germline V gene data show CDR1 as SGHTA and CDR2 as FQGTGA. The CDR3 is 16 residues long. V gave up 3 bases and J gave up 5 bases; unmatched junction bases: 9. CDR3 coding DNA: TGTGCCAGCAGCTTCTCCAGCGGGGGGGCCCTTGAGACCCAGTACTTC. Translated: CASSFSSGGALETQYF.

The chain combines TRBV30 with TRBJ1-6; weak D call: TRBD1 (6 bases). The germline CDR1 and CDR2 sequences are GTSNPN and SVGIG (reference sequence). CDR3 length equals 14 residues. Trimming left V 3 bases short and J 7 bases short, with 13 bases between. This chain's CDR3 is CAWSPGQLNSPLHF. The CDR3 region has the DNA TGTGCCTGGAGCCCAGGACAGTTAAATTCACCCCTCCACTTT.